This T cell receptor (beta chain) derives from a study of T cell clones after liver transplantation. V trimming: 2 bases; J trimming: 3 bases; junction bases outside the gene matches: 2. This CDR3 spans 15 amino acids. CDR1 is SGHRS and CDR2 is YFSETQ in the germline V gene. The assay was immunoSEQ multiplex PCR, and TCRdb's table has in-frame clones only and misses some. The sample includes more than 20,000 clones, about 94% of them seen just once. This sequence joins TRBV5-1 and TRBJ2-7, with TRBD2 matching 13 bases. This clonotype originated in a human patient who received a liver transplant. Some T cells may trace back to the graft donor. The sequenced sample was CD8+ T cells from blood, obtained around 25 months after liver transplant. CDR3 DNA sequence: TGCGCCAGCAGCTTCCGACTAGCGGGAGGCTACGAGCAGTACTTC. Translating it yields CASSFRLAGGYEQYF.